Below, one T cell receptor (beta chain) is given with its context. Its antigen remains unknown. This sample was taken from a study of OX40 agonist ivuxolimab in advanced cancers. Across the whole study: Among those enrolled, mean age was about 62 years (range about 23 to 90) and approximately 83% were male.

TCRdb keeps only in-frame clones here, not all; method: immunoSEQ multiplex PCR. The sample holds 15,000 to 20,000 clones; 80% to 95% are singletons and the top ten take under 9%. Overall study findings and caveats: In a subset of nonresponders, normalized T-cell clonal expansion was also low. The study observed clonal expansion of CD4+ and CD8+ blood T cells by week 6 at 0.1 to 3.0 mg/kg. Averaged across samples, CD8+ T cells carried more expanded clones than CD4+ did.

The sample consisted of CD4+ or CD8+ T cells sorted from blood, taken in a trial of the OX40 agonist ivuxolimab. The clonotype originates from an adult with an advanced solid tumor such as melanoma, head and neck, liver or kidney cancer.

CDR3 coding DNA: TGTGCCAGCAGCTTATCCACCTACGAGCAGTACTTC. This sequence encodes CASSLSTYEQYF. The V gene is TRBV7-8, the J gene TRBJ2-7; no definite D call. The CDR3 totals 12 residues. Germline loops: CDR1 SGHVS, CDR2 FQNEAQ. V dropped 2 bases and J dropped 2 bases, with 4 bases sitting between them.